The present T cell receptor (beta chain) was sequenced within a study of blood T cell repertoires in COVID-19. The overall study: Researchers got acute and convalescent COVID-19 samples from the United States, Italy and Spain.

Everyone who took part was 18 to 89 years old, and they came from 24 US areas. Per the study methods: For nucleated cells, counts were estimated from reference gene primer amplification. Clones were sequenced by immunoSEQ multiplex PCR, and TCRdb holds only the in-frame ones, with some missing. The V and J calls and clone size were taken over from that table, and D and trimming were inferred from the DNA. The sample holds a few hundred thousand clones, around nine tenths seen once. This receptor was obtained from a woman in her 30s who had been exposed to COVID-19. The sequenced sample was PBMCs or T cells enriched from blood (not recorded which).

CDR3 region: CASSSGQLAEAFF. The CDR3 region has the DNA TGTGCCAGCAGCTCGGGACAGCTTGCTGAAGCTTTCTTT. This chain links TRBV5-6 with TRBJ1-1, with 7 bases lining up with TRBD1. This CDR3 region has 13 residues. Unmatched junction bases numbered 5, after V lost 3 bases and J lost 6 bases. Germline CDR1 is SGHDT and CDR2 is YYEEEE.